This T cell receptor (beta chain) comes out of a study of blood T cell repertoires in COVID-19. Study-wide background: Collection of acute and convalescent COVID-19 samples took place in the United States, Italy and Spain. The cDNA or gDNA used as material had been derived from T cells, B-cell-depleted T cells, or PBMCs.

V trimming: 3 bases; J trimming: 3 bases; junction bases outside the gene matches: 3. The length of the CDR3 is 15 residues. Germline values: CDR1 LNHNV, CDR2 YYDKDF (reference sequence). Authors' analysis steps: How many nucleated cells were present was estimated from reference gene primer amplification. Generated by immunoSEQ multiplex PCR, the TCRdb table keeps only in-frame clones and is missing some. V and J calls and clone size follow that table, whereas D and trimming were derived from the DNA. The repertoire holds tens of thousands of clones, with about 83% as singletons. The source of this sequence is a man aged 50 to 60 with active COVID-19. The chain carries TRBV15 and TRBJ2-3; 10 bases agree with TRBD2. The source material was peripheral blood. The chain's CDR3 is CATSSQRGGTDTQYF. The CDR3 DNA follows: TGTGCCACCAGCAGCCAGCGGGGGGGGACAGATACGCAGTATTTT.